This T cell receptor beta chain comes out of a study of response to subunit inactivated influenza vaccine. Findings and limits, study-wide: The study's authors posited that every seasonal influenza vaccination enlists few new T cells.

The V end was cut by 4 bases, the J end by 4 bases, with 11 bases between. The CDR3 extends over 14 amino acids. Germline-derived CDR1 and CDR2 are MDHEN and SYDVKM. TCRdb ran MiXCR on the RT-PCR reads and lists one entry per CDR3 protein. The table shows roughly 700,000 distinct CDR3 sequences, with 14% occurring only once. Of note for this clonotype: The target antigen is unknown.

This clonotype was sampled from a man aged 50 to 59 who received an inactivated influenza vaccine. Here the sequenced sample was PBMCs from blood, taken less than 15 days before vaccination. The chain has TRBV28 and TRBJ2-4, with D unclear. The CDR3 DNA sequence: TGTGCCAGCAGTTATGAACCGAGTAAAAACATTCAGTACTTC. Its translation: CASSYEPSKNIQYF.